The 18 T cell receptor beta chains in this list originate from one sample, sequenced in a study of tumour-infiltrating T cells in Burkitt lymphoma. Here immunoSEQ multiplex PCR was the method, and the copy in TCRdb shows in-frame clones only, minus some. The data show approximately 46,000 clones, with 31% seen just once and 2.9% held by the top ten. The material sequenced was tumor tissue. The receptors were gathered from a human donor with Burkitt lymphoma.

The rearrangement uses TRBV19 and TRBJ1-2; the match to TRBD1 covers 8 bases. CDR3 length: 16 residues. Germline CDR1 LNHDA, CDR2 SQIVND (reference sequence). The V and J ends lost 5 bases and 0 bases, in that order; junction bases with no gene match: 8. The CDR3, as DNA: TGTGCCAGTAGTCTCTCAGGACAGGGCGCTAACTATGGCTACACCTTC. Encoded protein: CASSLSGQGANYGYTF.

This clone has just a few counts. The rearrangement joins TRBV7-8 to TRBJ1-6; weak D call: TRBD1 (5 bases). Between the trimmed V and J ends, which lost 7 bases and 9 bases, there was a span of 13 bases. In germline, CDR1 is SGHVS, CDR2 FQNEAQ. CDR3 length: 13 residues. For the CDR3, the DNA is TGTGCCAGCACCCTCGTGGGGCGTTCACCCCTCCACTTT. Its translation is CASTLVGRSPLHF.

This clone was counted only a few times. The chain carries TRBV10-3 and TRBJ1-1; no firm D call. The length of the CDR3 is 13 residues. Trimming left V 3 bases short and J 5 bases short, with 10 bases between. The germline gives CDR1 ENHRY, CDR2 SYGVKD. The CDR3 reads CAISESPGTEAFF. The CDR3 region has the DNA TGTGCCATCAGTGAAAGCCCGGGAACTGAAGCTTTCTTT.

This clone appeared a few times. The rearrangement links TRBV28 to TRBJ1-2, with D uncertain. Germline V gene lookup returns CDR1 MDHEN and CDR2 SYDVKM. V lost 6 bases, J lost 4 bases, and 9 bases lay in between. The CDR3 runs 12 residues. The CDR3 loop is CASSQDFYGYTF. CDR3 bases: TGTGCCAGCAGCCAGGACTTCTATGGCTACACCTTC.

This CDR3 is CASSSRGFYGYTF. The CDR3, as DNA: TGTGCCAGCAGCTCCAGGGGGTTCTATGGCTACACCTTC. The V call is TRBV6-5, the J call TRBJ1-2, with 7 bases lining up with TRBD1. The junction had 5 bases not matched to a gene; V was cut back by 6 bases and J by 4 bases. Germline assignment: CDR1 MNHEY and CDR2 SVGAGI. The CDR3 runs to 13 residues.

The V call is TRBV20-1, the J call TRBJ1-6, with a possible D match to TRBD1 (5 bases). V was trimmed by 0 bases and J by 14 bases, leaving 8 bases between them. The CDR3 has 11 amino acids. CDR1 is DFQATT and CDR2 is SNEGSKA in the germline V gene (reference sequence). The CDR3 DNA reads as TGCAGTGCTAGAGATGGGGGAGCCCTCCACTTT. Translating it yields CSARDGGALHF.

The V gene is TRBV6-1, the J gene TRBJ2-5; D might be TRBD1 (7 bases). Germline V gene data show CDR1 as MNHNS and CDR2 as SASEGT. The CDR3 extends over 14 amino acids. Trimming took 8 bases from V and 7 from J, leaving 20 bases between them. DNA for the CDR3: TGTGCCAGCCGGGCAGGGGGGACCACGGGGACCCAGTACTTC. The encoded protein is CASRAGGTTGTQYF.

The chain couples TRBV30 to TRBJ2-2; TRBD1 is a possible D gene (6 bases). This CDR3 region has 13 residues. Trimming left V 4 bases short and J 4 bases short, with 10 bases between. Germline V gene sequence: CDR1 GTSNPN, CDR2 SVGIG (reference sequence). The CDR3 coding sequence is TGTGCCTGGAAGCTAGGGGGCACCGGGGAGCTGTTTTTT. Its protein product is CAWKLGGTGELFF. Complete variable domain (other parts from reference TRBV30 and TRBJ2-2): SQTIHQWPATLVQPVGSPLSLECTVEGTSNPNLYWYRQAAGRGLQLLFYSVGIGQISSEVPQNLSASRPQDRQFILSSKKLLLSDSGFYLCAWKLGGTGELFFGEGSRLTVL.

A few counts support this clone. The V gene is TRBV5-6, the J gene TRBJ1-4; 8 nucleotides match TRBD1. Per the germline V gene, CDR1 is SGHDT and CDR2 is YYEEEE. This CDR3 is built from 15 residues. Losses at the gene ends were 4 bases for V and 7 bases for J; bases not matched to a gene: 9. CDR3 protein: CASSPRTGLREKLFF. CDR3 nucleotide sequence: TGTGCCAGCAGCCCGAGGACAGGGTTGCGTGAAAAACTGTTTTTT.

This clone was seen only a few times. The chain uses TRBV5-1 and TRBJ1-4; D is ambiguous. In germline, CDR1 is SGHRS, CDR2 YFSETQ. The ends were cut back, 4 bases at V and 10 bases at J, with 17 bases in the middle. The CDR3 has 14 residues. The CDR3 here is CASSPGDPGAKLFF. The CDR3 coding sequence is TGCGCCAGCAGCCCCGGCGACCCAGGAGCAAAACTGTTTTTT.

This chain connects TRBV6-6 to TRBJ2-7, with D maybe TRBD1 (6 bases). The CDR3 runs 13 residues. In germline, CDR1 is MNHNY, CDR2 SVGAGI (reference sequence). V gave up 6 bases and J gave up 12 bases, with 21 bases separating them. Written as DNA, the CDR3 is TGTGCCAGCAGCCCTCCGAGGGGTGGGGGCCTGTACTTC. Translating it yields CASSPPRGGGLYF.

This clone was observed a handful of times. This chain connects TRBV5-1 to TRBJ2-5, with TRBD2 matching 12 bases. The CDR3 is 17 amino acids. V was clipped by 1 base and J by 5 bases; unmatched bases: 9. Germline V gives CDR1 SGHRS, CDR2 YFSETQ. CDR3 DNA: TGCGCCAGCAGCTTGAATCTAGCGGGGGGGCCTAGGGAGACCCAGTACTTC. Residues: CASSLNLAGGPRETQYF.

In this sample, this clone turned up a few times. The V gene is TRBV5-1, the J gene TRBJ1-5, with a possible D match to TRBD1 (5 bases). The CDR3 totals 13 residues. The V gene's germline CDR1 is SGHRS and CDR2 YFSETQ. The ends were cut back, 5 bases at V and 4 bases at J, with 10 bases in the middle. In DNA form, the CDR3 reads TGCGCCAGCAGGGGGGACGGTAATCAGCCCCAGCATTTT. It is translated as CASRGDGNQPQHF.

This sequence joins TRBV19 and TRBJ1-3; 7 positions match TRBD1. The CDR3 runs to 15 residues. CDR1 is LNHDA and CDR2 is SQIVND in the germline V gene (reference sequence). V shed 10 bases, J shed 0 bases, and the junction held 9 bases outside the gene matches. CDR3: CATERGLNSGNTIYF. CDR3 sequence (DNA): TGTGCCACTGAAAGGGGGCTCAACTCTGGAAACACCATATATTTT. Using reference TRBV19 and TRBJ1-3 for the parts outside the CDR3, the full variable domain is DGGITQSPKYLFRKEGQNVTLSCEQNLNHDAMYWYRQDPGQGLRLIYYSQIVNDFQKGDIAEGYSVSREKKESFPLTVTSAQKNPTAFYLCATERGLNSGNTIYFGEGSWLTVV.

This clone was counted a few times. The chain employs TRBV18 and TRBJ2-1; D perhaps matches TRBD2 (7 bases). CDR1 is KGHSH and CDR2 is LQKENI in the germline V gene. The CDR3 has 16 residues. The V end was cut by 3 bases, the J end by 8 bases, with 20 bases between. This CDR3 reads CASSPVGGAIGHEQFF. CDR3 nucleotides: TGTGCCAGCTCACCGGTTGGGGGGGCCATTGGCCATGAGCAGTTCTTC. The full variable domain, with the rest looked up from reference TRBV18 and TRBJ2-1, is NAGVMQNPRHLVRRRGQEARLRCSPMKGHSHVYWYRQLPEEGLKFMVYLQKENIIDESGMPKERFSAEFPKEGPSILRIQQVVRGDSAAYFCASSPVGGAIGHEQFFGPGTRLTVL.

The chain is built from TRBV5-5 and TRBJ1-1; D possibly corresponds to TRBD1 (5 bases). The CDR3 has 16 residues. The V end lost 0 bases, the J end lost 3 bases, and 15 bases lay between the germline ends. Germline loops: CDR1 SGHKS, CDR2 YYEKEE (reference sequence). The DNA of the CDR3 is TGTGCCAGCAGCTTGGGGCATTCGTTAGGGGACACTGAAGCTTTCTTT. Its translation: CASSLGHSLGDTEAFF.

This clone was counted a few times. The chain carries TRBV19 and TRBJ2-3, with D unresolved. Trimming shortened V by 3 bases and J by 6 bases, and 4 bases separated the two germline ends. This CDR3 has 11 residues. Germline lookup yields CDR1 LNHDA and CDR2 SQIVND (reference sequence). The CDR3 sequence is CASSITDTQYF. The CDR3 DNA reads as TGTGCCAGTAGTATCACCGATACGCAGTATTTT.

This clone was observed a few times. V and J are TRBV15 and TRBJ2-3; 7 bases fit TRBD1. Germline V lookup: CDR1 LNHNV, CDR2 YYDKDF (reference sequence). This CDR3 has 14 residues. V lost 3 bases and J lost 5; bases outside the gene matches: 5. CDR3 bases: TGTGCCACCAGCAGGACAGGGTATGGAGATACGCAGTATTTT. Translation: CATSRTGYGDTQYF.